The source of this T cell receptor beta chain is a study of blood T cell repertoires in COVID-19. Across the whole study: The samples span acute and convalescent COVID-19 from the United States, Italy and Spain. PBMCs, B-cell-depleted T cells, or T cells provided the cDNA or gDNA that made up the material.

Germline V gene data show CDR1 as MDHEN and CDR2 as SYDVKM. Trimming removed 6 bases from V and 4 bases from J, with 16 bases in between. The CDR3 totals 14 residues. In the authors' methods: Estimation of nucleated cell counts was performed using reference gene primer amplification. Sequencing used immunoSEQ multiplex PCR; TCRdb keeps in-frame clones, though not all of them. D and trimming come from the DNA, and the V and J calls and clone size come from that table. There are about 74,000 clones in the sample; about 91% occur only once, and 4.8% lies in the top ten. In this sample, this clone turned up a few times.

Material for sequencing was peripheral blood. This sequence was found in an older woman with active COVID-19. V usage is TRBV28 and J usage is TRBJ2-7, with a weak D call TRBD1 (6 bases). The chain's CDR3 is CASRDTGFPYEQYF. CDR3 DNA sequence: TGTGCCAGCAGGGACACAGGGTTCCCTTACGAGCAGTACTTC.